Described below is a single T cell receptor (beta chain) sequence and its context. Its antigen is unidentified. CDR3 length: 12 residues. With 3 bases removed from V and 5 bases from J, the gap between germline ends came to 6 bases. The germline gives CDR1 MGHRA, CDR2 YSYEKL. The data are from a study of shared clonotypes between healthy human individuals. Study results and caveats: Non-shared clonotypes had lower generation probabilities than those shared by all four donors.

CD4+ cells underwent separation, giving CD45RA+ naive and CD45RA-negative memory subsets. Sequencing used immunoSEQ multiplex PCR; TCRdb keeps in-frame clones, though not all of them. Among roughly 2.4 million clones listed, about 94% were seen once. The source of this sequence is a man in his late teens or twenties in good health. Specimen: naive CD4+ T cells sorted from blood. Noted subset: CD45RA+ positively selected. The chain employs TRBV4-1 and TRBJ2-3; D gene uncertain. In nucleotides, the CDR3 is TGCGCCAGCAGCCATGATGGAGATACGCAGTATTTT. Translating it yields CASSHDGDTQYF.